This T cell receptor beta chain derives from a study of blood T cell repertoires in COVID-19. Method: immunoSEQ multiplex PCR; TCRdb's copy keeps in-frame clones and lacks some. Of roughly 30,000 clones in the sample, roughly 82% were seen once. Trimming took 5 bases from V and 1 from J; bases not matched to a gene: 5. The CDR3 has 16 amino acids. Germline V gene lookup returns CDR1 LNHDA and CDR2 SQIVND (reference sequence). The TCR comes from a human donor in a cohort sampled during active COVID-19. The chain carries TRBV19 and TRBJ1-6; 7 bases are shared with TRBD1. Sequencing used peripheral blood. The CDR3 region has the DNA TGTGCCAGTAGTCCCCGGGGACAGTCCTATAATTCACCCCTCCACTTT. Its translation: CASSPRGQSYNSPLHF.